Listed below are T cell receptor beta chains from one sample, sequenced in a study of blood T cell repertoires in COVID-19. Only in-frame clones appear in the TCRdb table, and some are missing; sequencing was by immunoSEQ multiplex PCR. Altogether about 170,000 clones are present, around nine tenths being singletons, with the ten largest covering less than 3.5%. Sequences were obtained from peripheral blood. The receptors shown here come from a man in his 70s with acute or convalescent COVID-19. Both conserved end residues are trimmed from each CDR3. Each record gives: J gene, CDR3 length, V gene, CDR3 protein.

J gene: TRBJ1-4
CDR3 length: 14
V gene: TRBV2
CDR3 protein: ASRPRQGGGGEKLF

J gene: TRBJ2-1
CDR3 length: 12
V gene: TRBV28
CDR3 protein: ASREPDRVDEQF

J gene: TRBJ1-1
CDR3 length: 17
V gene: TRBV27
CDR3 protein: ASSLWGVGRSREGTEAF

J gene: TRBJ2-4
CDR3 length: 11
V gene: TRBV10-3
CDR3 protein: ATRLEVKNIQY

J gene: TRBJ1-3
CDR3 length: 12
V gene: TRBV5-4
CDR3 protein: ASSEASSGNTIY

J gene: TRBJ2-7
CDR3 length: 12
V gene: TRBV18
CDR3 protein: ASSPDRRSYEQY

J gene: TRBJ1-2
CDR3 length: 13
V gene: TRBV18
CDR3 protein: ASSPPTGAYYGYT

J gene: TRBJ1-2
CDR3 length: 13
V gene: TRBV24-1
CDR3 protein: ATSGRGGENYGYT

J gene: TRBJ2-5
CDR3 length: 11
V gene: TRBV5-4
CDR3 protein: ASSRTGQETQY

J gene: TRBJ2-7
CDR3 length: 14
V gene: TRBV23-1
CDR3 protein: ASSPLGGPKIYEQY

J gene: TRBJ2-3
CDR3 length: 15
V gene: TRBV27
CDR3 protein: ASSSLTSPKYTDTQY

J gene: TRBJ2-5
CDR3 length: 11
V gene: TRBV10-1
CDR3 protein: ASSVAGKETQY

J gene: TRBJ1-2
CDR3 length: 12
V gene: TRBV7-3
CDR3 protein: ASSLGPQGYGYT

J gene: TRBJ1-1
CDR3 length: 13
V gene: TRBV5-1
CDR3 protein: ASSGREGWNTEAF

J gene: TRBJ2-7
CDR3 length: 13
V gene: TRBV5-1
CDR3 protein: ASSQPTGTSGRLD

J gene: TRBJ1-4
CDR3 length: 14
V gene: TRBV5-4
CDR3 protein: ASSPSERSMAEKLF

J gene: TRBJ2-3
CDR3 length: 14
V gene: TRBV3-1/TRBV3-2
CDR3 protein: ASSQVSGRRADTQY

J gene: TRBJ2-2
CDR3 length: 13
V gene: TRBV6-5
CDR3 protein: ASSFGSGGTGELF

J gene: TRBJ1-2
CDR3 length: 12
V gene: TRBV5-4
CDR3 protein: ASRVDSQDRGYT

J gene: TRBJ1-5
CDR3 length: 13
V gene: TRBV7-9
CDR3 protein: ASSRERDSNQPQH

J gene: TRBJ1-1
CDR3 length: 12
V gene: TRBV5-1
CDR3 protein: ASSFQTGNTEAF

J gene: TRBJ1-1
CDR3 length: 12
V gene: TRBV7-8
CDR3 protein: ASSPRTGDTEAF